The rows below give T cell receptor beta chains drawn from one sample of a study of cytomegalovirus exposure and HLA in healthy donors. Measured with immunoSEQ multiplex PCR; TCRdb has only the in-frame clones, and not every one. The sample contains approximately 240,000 clones, around four fifths of which appear only once. Sequencing used PBMCs. The receptors come from a woman aged 55-70 years in good health and CMV-seropositive. The CDR3 runs from the conserved cysteine through the conserved F or W. A D gene is named only where the DNA matches it firmly. Clone size is stated in some rows and not others, as once, few, many or a class when expanded.

d_gene: TRBD2; j_gene: TRBJ2-5; v_gene: TRBV6-5; abundance: NA; CDR3aa: CASSYGGGGSQETQYF; CDR3nt: TGTGCCAGCAGTTACGGCGGGGGGGGATCCCAAGAGACCCAGTACTTC
d_gene: TRBD1; j_gene: TRBJ1-5; v_gene: TRBV10-1; abundance: NA; CDR3aa: CASSQDRAVQPQHF; CDR3nt: TGCGCCAGCAGCCAGGACAGGGCGGTCCAGCCCCAGCATTTT
d_gene: NA; j_gene: TRBJ2-7; v_gene: TRBV4-3; abundance: NA; CDR3aa: CASSQAATEGYEQYF; CDR3nt: TGCGCCAGCAGCCAAGCGGCCACGGAGGGCTACGAGCAGTACTTC
d_gene: TRBD1; j_gene: TRBJ1-2; v_gene: TRBV29-1; abundance: NA; CDR3aa: CSGWTGVRGYTF; CDR3nt: TGCAGCGGGTGGACAGGGGTTCGAGGCTACACCTTC
d_gene: NA; j_gene: TRBJ2-3; v_gene: TRBV6-5; abundance: NA; CDR3aa: CASSYKAGTDTQYF; CDR3nt: TGTGCCAGCAGTTACAAGGCGGGCACAGATACGCAGTATTTT
d_gene: TRBD1; j_gene: TRBJ2-5; v_gene: TRBV5-6; abundance: NA; CDR3aa: CASRHTQGAKGTQYF; CDR3nt: TGTGCCAGCAGGCATACACAGGGGGCGAAGGGGACCCAGTACTTC
d_gene: NA; j_gene: TRBJ2-5; v_gene: TRBV18; abundance: NA; CDR3aa: CASSQSGSQETQYF; CDR3nt: TGTGCCAGCTCACAGTCGGGATCCCAAGAGACCCAGTACTTC
d_gene: TRBD1; j_gene: TRBJ1-6; v_gene: TRBV9; abundance: NA; CDR3aa: CASSAGTGYEPLHF; CDR3nt: TGTGCCAGCAGCGCCGGGACAGGGTATGAGCCCCTCCACTTT
d_gene: TRBD2; j_gene: TRBJ2-7; v_gene: TRBV5-5; abundance: few; CDR3aa: CASSLVPGGRYEQYF; CDR3nt: TGTGCCAGCAGCTTGGTTCCGGGGGGGCGTTACGAGCAGTACTTC
d_gene: NA; j_gene: TRBJ2-3; v_gene: TRBV7-9; abundance: few; CDR3aa: CASSLGPDTQYF; CDR3nt: TGTGCCAGCAGCTTAGGGCCAGATACGCAGTATTTT